This note documents a single TCR beta chain sequence. What it recognizes is unknown. The record originates from a study of T cells expressing NK-cell markers. Study context: Repertoire data for TCR beta were derived from sorted T cells (CD3+CD56+NKG2C+, CD3+CD56+NKG2C- and CD3+CD56-NKG2C+).

Germline lookup yields CDR1 MNHNS and CDR2 SASEGT. This CDR3 region has 13 residues. Notes on the study in general: CD8+ T cells in more than five donors included dominant NKG2C+ clonotypes at roughly 1.0-7.5%. Dominance of the CD3+CD56-NKG2C+ fraction by these clonotypes also held in several donors.

No DNA is given; TCRdb re-called the 5' RACE reads and lists each CDR3 protein once. In total, the table holds hundreds of thousands of distinct CDR3 sequences. Material: blood T cells: a sorted CD56 or NKG2C T cell subset, CD4+ or CD8+ T cells, or bulk PBMC T cells (not recorded which). J is TRBJ2-2 and V is TRBV6-1. This receptor was identified in a woman aged 18 to 75 in good health. The CDR3 is CASFGVYTGELFF.